This T cell receptor beta chain was sequenced during a study of blood T cells in healthy people across ages. The CDR3 spans 16 residues. The V segment lost 4 bases and the J segment 1 base; nucleotides outside the gene matches: 10. A second roughly 6 to 12 cycle PCR used barcoded and J-beta primers. Each CDR3 protein gets one entry after TCRdb re-called the 5' RACE reads with MiXCR. There are just under 550,000 distinct CDR3 sequences in the sample; around 24% occur only once, and around 10% lies in the top ten. This clonotype was recorded a few times. In addition, the sample was reused for a study of T cells of mothers and their children.

Sequenced sample: blood. The TCR comes from a boy under 18 in good health. The chain links TRBV23-1 to TRBJ2-7; TRBD2 matches at 7 bases. TRBV23-1 is an ORF, and what it does is uncertain. This chain's CDR3 is CASSPGPGGGSYEQYF. The CDR3 region has the DNA TGCGCCAGCAGTCCTGGCCCCGGCGGGGGATCCTACGAGCAGTACTTC.